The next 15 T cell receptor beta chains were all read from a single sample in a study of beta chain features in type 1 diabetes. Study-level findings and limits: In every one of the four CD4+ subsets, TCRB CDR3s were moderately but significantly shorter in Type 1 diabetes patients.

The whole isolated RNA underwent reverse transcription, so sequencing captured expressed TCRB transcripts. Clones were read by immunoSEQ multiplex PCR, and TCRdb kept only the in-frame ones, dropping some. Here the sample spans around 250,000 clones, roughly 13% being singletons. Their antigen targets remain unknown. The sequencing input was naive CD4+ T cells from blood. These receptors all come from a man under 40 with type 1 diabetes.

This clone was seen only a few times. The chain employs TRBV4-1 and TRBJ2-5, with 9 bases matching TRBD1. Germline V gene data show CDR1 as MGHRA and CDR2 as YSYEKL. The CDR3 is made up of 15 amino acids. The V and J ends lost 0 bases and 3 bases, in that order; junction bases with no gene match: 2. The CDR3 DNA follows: TGCGCCAGCAGCCAAGAGGGGACAGGGAAAGAGACCCAGTACTTC. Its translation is CASSQEGTGKETQYF.

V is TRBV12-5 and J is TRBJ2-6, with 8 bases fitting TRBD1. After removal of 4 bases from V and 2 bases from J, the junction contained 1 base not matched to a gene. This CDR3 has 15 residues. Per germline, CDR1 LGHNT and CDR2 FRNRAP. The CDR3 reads CASGSGQAGANVLTF. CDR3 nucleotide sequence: TGTGCTAGTGGTTCGGGACAGGCTGGGGCCAACGTCCTGACTTTC.

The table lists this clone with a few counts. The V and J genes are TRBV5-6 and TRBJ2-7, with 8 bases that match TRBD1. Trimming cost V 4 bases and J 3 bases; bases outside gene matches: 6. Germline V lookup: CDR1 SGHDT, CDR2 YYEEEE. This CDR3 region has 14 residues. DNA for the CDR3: TGTGCCAGCAGCCTGGGACAGGAAGTCTACGAGCAGTACTTC. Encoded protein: CASSLGQEVYEQYF.

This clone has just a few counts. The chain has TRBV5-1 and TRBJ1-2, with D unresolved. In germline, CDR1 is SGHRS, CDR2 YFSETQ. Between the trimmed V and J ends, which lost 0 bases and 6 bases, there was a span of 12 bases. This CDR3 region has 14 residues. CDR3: CASSLAEVRHGYTF. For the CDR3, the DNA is TGCGCCAGCAGCTTGGCCGAGGTTCGGCATGGCTACACCTTC.

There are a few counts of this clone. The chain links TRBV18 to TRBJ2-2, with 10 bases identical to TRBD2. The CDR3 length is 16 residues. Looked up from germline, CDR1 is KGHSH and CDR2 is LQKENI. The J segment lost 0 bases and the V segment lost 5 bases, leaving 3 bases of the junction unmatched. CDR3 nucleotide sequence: TGTGCCAGCTCAGGACTAGCGGCGGCGAACACCGGGGAGCTGTTTTTT. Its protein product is CASSGLAAANTGELFF. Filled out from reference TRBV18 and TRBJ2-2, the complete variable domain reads NAGVMQNPRHLVRRRGQEARLRCSPMKGHSHVYWYRQLPEEGLKFMVYLQKENIIDESGMPKERFSAEFPKEGPSILRIQQVVRGDSAAYFCASSGLAAANTGELFFGEGSRLTVL.

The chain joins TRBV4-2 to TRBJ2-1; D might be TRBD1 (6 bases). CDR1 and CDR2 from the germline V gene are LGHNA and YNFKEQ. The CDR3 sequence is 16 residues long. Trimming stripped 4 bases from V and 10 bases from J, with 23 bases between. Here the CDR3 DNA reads TGTGCCAGCAGCCTTCAAAGCCTAGGGGGTTGGAGAGAGCAGTTCTTC. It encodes CASSLQSLGGWREQFF.

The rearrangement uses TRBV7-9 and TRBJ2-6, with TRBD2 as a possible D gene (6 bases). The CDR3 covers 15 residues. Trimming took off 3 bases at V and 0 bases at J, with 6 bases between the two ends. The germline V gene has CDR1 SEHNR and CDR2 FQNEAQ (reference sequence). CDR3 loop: CASSLEGSGANVLTF. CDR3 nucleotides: TGTGCCAGCAGCTTGGAGGGCTCTGGGGCCAACGTCCTGACTTTC. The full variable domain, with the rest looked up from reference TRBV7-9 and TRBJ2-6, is DTGVSQNPRHKITKRGQNVTFRCDPISEHNRLYWYRQTLGQGPEFLTYFQNEAQLEKSRLLSDRFSAERPKGSFSTLEIQRTEQGDSAMYLCASSLEGSGANVLTFGAGSRLTVL.

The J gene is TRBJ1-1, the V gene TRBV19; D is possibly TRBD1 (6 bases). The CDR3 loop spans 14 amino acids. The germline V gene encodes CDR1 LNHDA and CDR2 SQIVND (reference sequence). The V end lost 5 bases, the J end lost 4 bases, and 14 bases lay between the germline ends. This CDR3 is CASSGGGRGTEAFF. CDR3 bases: TGTGCCAGTAGTGGGGGGGGCAGGGGCACTGAAGCTTTCTTT.

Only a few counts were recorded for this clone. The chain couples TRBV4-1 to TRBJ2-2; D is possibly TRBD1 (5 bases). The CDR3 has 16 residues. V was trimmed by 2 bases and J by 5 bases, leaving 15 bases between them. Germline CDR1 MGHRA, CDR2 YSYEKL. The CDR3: CASSQQGPPLTGELFF. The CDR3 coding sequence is TGCGCCAGCAGCCAACAGGGTCCCCCATTGACCGGGGAGCTGTTTTTT.

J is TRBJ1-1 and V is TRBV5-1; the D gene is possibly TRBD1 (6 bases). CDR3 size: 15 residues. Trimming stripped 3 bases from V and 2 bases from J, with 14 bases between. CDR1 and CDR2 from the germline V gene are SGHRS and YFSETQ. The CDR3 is CASSSGTGINTEAFF. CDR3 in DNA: TGCGCCAGCAGCTCCGGAACAGGGATCAACACTGAAGCTTTCTTT.

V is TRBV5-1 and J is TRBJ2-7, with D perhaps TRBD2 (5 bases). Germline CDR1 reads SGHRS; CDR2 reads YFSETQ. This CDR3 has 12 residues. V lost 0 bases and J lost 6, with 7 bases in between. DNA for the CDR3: TGCGCCAGCAGCTTGGCGGGGAGCGAGCAGTACTTC. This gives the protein CASSLAGSEQYF.

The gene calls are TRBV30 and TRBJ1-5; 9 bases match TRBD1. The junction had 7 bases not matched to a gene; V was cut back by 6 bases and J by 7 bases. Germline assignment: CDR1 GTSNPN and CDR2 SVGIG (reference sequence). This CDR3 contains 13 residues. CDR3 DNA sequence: TGTGCCTGCTCTGGACAGGGGAAGCAGCCCCAGCATTTT. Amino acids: CACSGQGKQPQHF.

The CDR3 spells CASSLDSAGSYEQYF. The CDR3 coding sequence is TGTGCCAGCAGCTTAGATTCGGCAGGCTCCTACGAGCAGTACTTC. The chain carries TRBV11-3 and TRBJ2-7, with D hard to call. The CDR3 is 15 amino acids. The V end was cut by 0 bases, the J end by 0 bases, with 9 bases between. Germline lookup yields CDR1 SGHNT and CDR2 YENEEA.

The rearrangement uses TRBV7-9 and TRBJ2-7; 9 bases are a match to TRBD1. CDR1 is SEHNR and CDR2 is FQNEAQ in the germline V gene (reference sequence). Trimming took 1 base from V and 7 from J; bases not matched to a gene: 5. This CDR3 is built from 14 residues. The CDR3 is CASSLGGDRVEQYF. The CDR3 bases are TGTGCCAGCAGCTTAGGAGGGGACAGGGTGGAGCAGTACTTC.

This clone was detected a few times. DNA of the CDR3: TGTGCCAGCAGCTTCGAGCGGCAACCGGTCTACGAGCAGTACTTC. It yields the protein CASSFERQPVYEQYF. The chain recombines TRBV7-8 with TRBJ2-7, with D perhaps TRBD2 (5 bases). Germline V gene lookup returns CDR1 SGHVS and CDR2 FQNEAQ. CDR3 length: 15 residues. The V end lost 3 bases, the J end lost 3 bases, and 15 bases lay between the germline ends.